This T cell receptor beta chain was obtained from a study of blood T cell repertoires in COVID-19. Looking at the study overall: Italy, Spain and the United States were the sources of the convalescent and acute COVID-19 samples.

TCRdb's copy holds only in-frame clones and misses some; the assay was immunoSEQ multiplex PCR. The sample consists of fewer than 350,000 clones, around nine tenths of them appearing once. The germline V gene has CDR1 SNHLY and CDR2 FYNNEI. V gave up 5 bases and J gave up 3 bases, with 10 bases separating them. CDR3 size: 13 residues. Material: PBMCs or T cells enriched from blood (not recorded which). The origin of this receptor is a middle-aged woman who had recovered from COVID-19. The chain recombines TRBV2 with TRBJ1-2, with D tentatively TRBD1 (6 bases). CDR3 sequence reads: CASSQGQDYGYTF. Here the CDR3 DNA reads TGTGCCAGCAGTCAGGGGCAGGACTATGGCTACACCTTC.